Shown below are 3 T cell receptor beta chains from a single sample sequenced in a study of blood T cell repertoires in COVID-19. Sequencing used immunoSEQ multiplex PCR; TCRdb keeps in-frame clones, though not all of them. The sample lists around 150,000 clones; approximately 88% were seen once. Sequencing was performed on peripheral blood. The receptors originated from a man aged 55 to 70 with active or convalescent COVID-19.

The chain combines TRBV3-1 (or the pseudogene TRBV3-2) with TRBJ2-7; tentative D call: TRBD1 (6 bases). Germline loops: CDR1 LGHDT, CDR2 YNNKEL (reference sequence). The CDR3 contains 15 residues. V lost 3 bases and J 0 bases, leaving 12 bases between the germline ends. This CDR3 is CASSQPRGTSYEQYF. The CDR3 DNA reads as TGTGCCAGCAGCCAGCCCAGGGGCACCTCCTACGAGCAGTACTTC.

This clone was counted only a few times. The rearrangement links TRBV18 to TRBJ2-7, with a possible D match to TRBD2 (5 bases). There are 14 residues in the CDR3. The germline V and J ends were trimmed by 1 base and 6 bases, with 13 bases remaining between them. Germline V gives CDR1 KGHSH, CDR2 LQKENI. The CDR3 spells CASSPLVDSGEQYF. The CDR3 region has the DNA TGTGCCAGCTCACCACTTGTGGACTCTGGCGAGCAGTACTTC.

V gene TRBV6-5 combines with J gene TRBJ1-5; D gene uncertain. V lost 0 bases, J lost 11 bases, and 14 bases lay in between. This CDR3 has 14 amino acids. The germline CDR1 and CDR2 sequences are MNHEY and SVGAGI. CDR3 residues: CASSYSTASKTQHF. CDR3 sequence (DNA): TGTGCCAGCAGTTACTCAACTGCTTCTAAGACCCAGCATTTT.